This T cell receptor beta chain was captured by sequencing in a study of cytotoxic CD8 clonotypes in ibrutinib-treated CLL (dated by TCRdb to about 2021). Looking at the study overall: The cohort had 11 relapsed/refractory and 15 treatment-naive patients; roughly 17 were IGHV unmutated. Responses were partial in roughly 24 patients and complete in 2; after median around 65 months follow-up, some 15 stayed in remission and roughly twelve progressed. The response samples were drawn at a median of around eleven months into treatment, with a range of roughly 6 to 36 months. On average, each sample had about 250,000 productive templates and 94,082 productive rearrangements. Of the approximately 87 people in the trial, 25 to 30 had longitudinal samples available. Cryopreserved peripheral blood mononuclear cells were collected at three points: before therapy, at response, and at either sustained remission or disease progression. Every sample from remission and from progressive disease was obtained while the patients were still on ibrutinib.

On this clone itself: Its antigen is currently not known. No base qualities exist here, and no much larger clone lies one base off it.

Study-wide conclusions, independent of this receptor: Clonality increased at ibrutinib response, stayed stable in sustained remission, and fell back toward baseline at progression. Baseline clonality was found to be higher than that of age-matched healthy donors and was strongly correlated with circulating CD8+ T-cell counts. Public clonotypes were rare and either shrank or stayed stable during treatment, and the rise in clonality at ibrutinib response reflected expansion of private clonotypes. Lymph node repertoires were not examined, and the timing of sampling was not matched between patients in sustained remission and those whose disease progressed.

From a lookup of the germline V gene, CDR1 and CDR2 are SGHTA and FQGNSA. V was cut back by 5 bases and J by 2 bases, leaving a gap of 16 bases between them. The CDR3 sequence holds 16 residues, the cysteine and phenylalanine included. The CDR3 DNA has 48 bases and is translated from base 1. On a MiSeq, deep resolution sequencing aimed for a depth between 1 in 1 million and 1 in 200,000 T cells, with each clonotype covered 10x on average. The immunoSEQ hsTCRB Kit was used to generate the TCR beta libraries. Per the source publication's procedure: The data were analyzed with ImmunoSEQ Analyzer and ImmunoSEQ Data Assistant, and V, D and J gene assignments followed IMGT definitions. Clonality was computed as one minus normalized Shannon entropy of productive rearrangement frequencies, ranging from 0 to 1. Only overrepresented clonotypes making up at least 0.05% of the repertoire of each patient were included in the public clonotype analysis. Thirteen age-matched healthy donor repertoires from immuneACCESS were used as controls for clonality. The clones in this table, taken by TCRdb from immuneACCESS, are in-frame only. Not every clone is retained; where verified, under half of the shortfall comes from an unresolved V gene, and the cause of the rest is unknown. V and J calls and clone size are as listed in that table; D and trimming were resolved from the DNA. The sample records 150,000 to 250,000 clones, around 72% of which are singletons. The ten largest make up around 15% of the sample.

Read against the paper, the sample's time point label means: around 25 months on ibrutinib. For TCR beta library preparation, around 2.2 micrograms of genomic DNA was extracted from cryopreserved PBMCs. Longitudinal blood samples from CLL patients receiving ibrutinib monotherapy were subjected to high-throughput TCR beta sequencing. The patients were enrolled in a single-center, open-label phase 2 trial of ibrutinib monotherapy. The rearrangement combines TRBV7-2 with TRBJ2-4; matching of 5 bases hints at TRBD1 as the D gene. The sample here was PBMCs, taken after 24 months of ibrutinib treatment. This receptor was identified in a human donor with chronic lymphocytic leukemia. CDR3 region: CASSLKRGTTKNIQYF. Here is the DNA: TGTGCCAGCAGCCTCAAAAGGGGAACTACCAAAAACATTCAGTACTTC.